A single sample is the source of the 21 T cell receptor beta chains below, sequenced in a study of T-cell memory formation after mild COVID-19. TCRdb re-called the 5' RACE reads with MiXCR, one entry per CDR3 protein. Among hundreds of thousands of distinct CDR3 sequences listed, roughly 20% were seen once. The sequencing sample was made of PBMCs or a T cell subset sorted from them (not recorded which). Receptors were obtained from an adult woman who had mild COVID-19 (a few samples of this study predate the infection). Cell type and time point are not known.

This clonotype showed up just a few times. The J gene is TRBJ1-2, the V gene TRBV12-3 or TRBV12-4; possible D gene TRBD1, 5 bases. CDR3 length: 16 amino acids. The V end was cut by 1 base, the J end by 4 bases, with 16 bases between. The CDR3 sequence is CASSLEGTPRSYGYTF. DNA for the CDR3: TGTGCCAGCAGTTTAGAGGGGACGCCAAGAAGCTATGGCTACACCTTC.

This clonotype appeared a few times. V and J are TRBV4-1 and TRBJ1-2; 8 bases align to TRBD1. The germline gives CDR1 MGHRA, CDR2 YSYEKL. The CDR3 is 15 amino acids. V shed 4 bases and J 2 bases; nucleotides not matched to a gene: 6. The chain's CDR3 is CASSPVGQGNYGYTF. The CDR3, as DNA: TGCGCCAGCAGCCCCGTCGGACAGGGAAACTATGGCTACACCTTC.

V gene TRBV20-1 combines with J gene TRBJ2-5; D unresolved. The germline V gene encodes CDR1 DFQATT and CDR2 SNEGSKA (reference sequence). CDR3 length: 12 amino acids. V was clipped by 6 bases and J by 7 bases, with 15 bases between them. Written as DNA, the CDR3 is TGCAGTGCACCAAACACCGGATGGACCCAGTACTTC. Residues: CSAPNTGWTQYF.

This clonotype was counted a few times. The chain couples TRBV11-3 to TRBJ2-7; tentative D call: TRBD1 (5 bases). The ends were cut back, 4 bases at V and 5 bases at J, with 18 bases in the middle. The CDR3 sequence is 15 residues long. Germline lookup yields CDR1 SGHNT and CDR2 YENEEA. This CDR3 reads CASSSRQTPGHEQYF. In DNA, the CDR3 is TGTGCCAGCAGCTCGCGACAGACACCGGGCCACGAGCAGTACTTC.

The chain has TRBV5-1 and TRBJ2-7; 8 nucleotides match TRBD2. J lost 6 bases, V lost 3 bases, and 11 bases had no gene match. CDR3 length: 15 residues. Germline CDR1 is SGHRS and CDR2 is YFSETQ. In nucleotides, the CDR3 is TGCGCCAGCAGCTCAACGGGGGGGATGGCAGTCGAGCAGTACTTC. It is translated as CASSSTGGMAVEQYF.

The chain employs TRBV4-1 and TRBJ2-5; 10 nucleotides agree with TRBD1. Germline assignment: CDR1 MGHRA and CDR2 YSYEKL. The CDR3 length is 13 residues. Trimming cost V 6 bases and J 3 bases; bases outside gene matches: 1. The CDR3 here is CASRGTGEETQYF. In nucleotides, the CDR3 is TGCGCCAGCAGGGGGACAGGGGAAGAGACCCAGTACTTC.

The CDR3 region is CASNSRAATNTGELFF. The CDR3 DNA follows: TGTGCCAGTAACTCCAGGGCCGCTACTAACACCGGGGAGCTGTTTTTT. The J gene is TRBJ2-2, the V gene TRBV19; D may be TRBD1 (5 bases). The V end was cut by 7 bases, the J end by 2 bases, with 17 bases between. Germline CDR1 reads LNHDA; CDR2 reads SQIVND (reference sequence). This CDR3 region has 16 residues.

This clonotype was counted only a few times. DNA of the CDR3: TGTGCCAGCAGCTTATCAGGCGCGCAGGGGGCAACCCAGTACTTC. It specifies CASSLSGAQGATQYF. The genes are TRBV11-2 and TRBJ2-5; 8 nucleotides match TRBD1. The germline V gene encodes CDR1 SGHAT and CDR2 FQNNGV. The CDR3 has 15 residues. Germline trimming cut 2 bases from V and 8 bases from J; bases unmatched to any gene: 10.

This clonotype was recorded at least ten times. The chain couples TRBV5-1 to TRBJ2-7, with 7 bases that match TRBD1. The germline gives CDR1 SGHRS, CDR2 YFSETQ. The CDR3 extends over 15 amino acids. After removal of 3 bases from V and 3 bases from J, the junction contained 9 bases not matched to a gene. The CDR3 coding sequence is TGCGCCAGCAGCTCTACCGGACAGGAACGCTACGAGCAGTACTTC. Translating gives CASSSTGQERYEQYF. The entire variable domain, with the rest obtained from reference TRBV5-1 and TRBJ2-7, is as follows: KAGVTQTPRYLIKTRGQQVTLSCSPISGHRSVSWYQQTPGQGLQFLFEYFSETQRNKGNFPGRFSGRQFSNSRSEMNVSTLELGDSALYLCASSSTGQERYEQYFGPGTRLTVT.

The chain carries TRBV2 and TRBJ2-2, with unresolved D. This CDR3 is 13 amino acids long. Trimming removed 7 bases at V and 5 bases at J, with 11 bases between. Germline assignment: CDR1 SNHLY and CDR2 FYNNEI. CDR3 nucleotides: TGTGCCAGCAACCGACGTCAGACCGGGGAGCTGTTTTTT. Its protein is CASNRRQTGELFF.

This chain connects TRBV5-4 to TRBJ2-1; D gene unclear. The germline V gene encodes CDR1 SGHNT and CDR2 YYREEE (reference sequence). The germline V and J ends were trimmed by 4 bases and 0 bases, with 11 bases remaining between them. This CDR3 is 15 amino acids long. The CDR3 loop reads CASSPTSSSYNEQFF. CDR3 nucleotide sequence: TGTGCCAGCAGCCCGACTTCCAGCTCCTACAATGAGCAGTTCTTC.

The chain joins TRBV5-1 to TRBJ2-1, with 8 bases lining up with TRBD1. Trimming cost V 7 bases and J 3 bases; bases outside gene matches: 9. Germline lookup yields CDR1 SGHRS and CDR2 YFSETQ. CDR3 size: 15 residues. The CDR3 DNA reads as TGCGCCAGCTGCTCTGGGGACAGGAGCTACAATGAGCAGTTCTTC. Translation gives CASCSGDRSYNEQFF.

This clonotype appeared a few times. This chain links TRBV5-1 with TRBJ2-1; 7 bases fit TRBD1. Losses at the gene ends were 4 bases for V and 8 bases for J; bases not matched to a gene: 18. The CDR3 sequence is 17 residues long. The germline gives CDR1 SGHRS, CDR2 YFSETQ. CDR3: CASSPWDSNFSSDEQFF. CDR3 DNA sequence: TGCGCCAGCAGCCCCTGGGACAGCAATTTCTCGAGCGATGAGCAGTTCTTC.

The V gene is TRBV12-3 or TRBV12-4, the J gene TRBJ1-5; TRBD1 is a possible D gene (5 bases). The CDR3 is 13 amino acids. V was cut by 2 bases and J by 8 bases, with 10 bases left in between. The CDR3, as DNA: TGTGCCAGCAGTTTAAGGGGAAGGGAGCCCCAGCATTTT. Translated: CASSLRGREPQHF.

The chain uses TRBV5-1 and TRBJ2-7; 10 bases agree with TRBD2. With 1 base clipped from V and 7 bases from J, the junction kept 32 bases outside the gene matches. CDR3 length: 23 residues. From germline, CDR1 is SGHRS and CDR2 YFSETQ. Here the CDR3 DNA reads TGCGCCAGCAGCTTGCGTTTTGGCCTAGCGGGAGTCCCCAGCCTCCCGTCTGCCGATGAGCAGTACTTC. Its protein is CASSLRFGLAGVPSLPSADEQYF. Full variable domain (rest looked up from reference TRBV5-1 and TRBJ2-7): KAGVTQTPRYLIKTRGQQVTLSCSPISGHRSVSWYQQTPGQGLQFLFEYFSETQRNKGNFPGRFSGRQFSNSRSEMNVSTLELGDSALYLCASSLRFGLAGVPSLPSADEQYFGPGTRLTVT.

This chain joins TRBV7-9 and TRBJ1-5, with TRBD1 matching over 7 bases. Per the germline V gene, CDR1 is SEHNR and CDR2 is FQNEAQ (reference sequence). CDR3 length equals 16 residues. V lost 0 bases, J lost 7 bases, and 9 bases stayed unmatched. The CDR3 bases are TGTGCCAGCAGCTTAGCCACAGGGGCCCAGGGACAGCCCCAGCATTTT. Its protein product is CASSLATGAQGQPQHF.

This clonotype has more than one count but fewer than ten. The genes are TRBV4-1 and TRBJ2-3; unclear D gene. The germline V gene has CDR1 MGHRA and CDR2 YSYEKL. V lost 2 bases to trimming and J lost 4 bases, with 10 bases between them. This CDR3 region has 14 residues. The CDR3 region is CASSQLFPPDTQYF. The CDR3 bases are TGCGCCAGCAGCCAACTCTTCCCCCCAGATACGCAGTATTTT.

V is TRBV7-9 and J is TRBJ2-3; D unresolved. The germline V gene has CDR1 SEHNR and CDR2 FQNEAQ (reference sequence). The CDR3 has 13 residues. Trimming removed 3 bases from V and 4 bases from J, with 8 bases in between. The chain's CDR3 is CASSFQNSDTQYF. Here the CDR3 DNA reads TGTGCCAGCAGCTTTCAGAATTCAGATACGCAGTATTTT.

The gene calls are TRBV27 and TRBJ2-6; a possible D gene is TRBD1 (6 bases). This CDR3 has 15 amino acids. The V end lost 7 bases, the J end lost 0 bases, and 10 bases lay between the germline ends. Germline V gene data show CDR1 as MNHEY and CDR2 as SMNVEV (reference sequence). For the CDR3, the DNA is TGTGCCAGCACCTTACAGGGCTCTGGGGCCAACGTCCTGACTTTC. It encodes CASTLQGSGANVLTF. The full variable domain, completed using reference TRBV27 and TRBJ2-6, is EAQVTQNPRYLITVTGKKLTVTCSQNMNHEYMSWYRQDPGLGLRQIYYSMNVEVTDKGDVPEGYKVSRKEKRNFPLILESPSPNQTSLYFCASTLQGSGANVLTFGAGSRLTVL.

There are many counts of this clonotype. The CDR3 DNA reads as TGTGCCAGCAGCCAGGTAGCGGCGAACACCGGGGAGCTGTTTTTT. Translated, it gives CASSQVAANTGELFF. The chain carries TRBV7-6 and TRBJ2-2; maybe TRBD2 (6 bases). CDR1 is SGHVS, CDR2 FNYEAQ, per germline. The germline V and J ends were trimmed by 5 bases and 0 bases, with 10 bases remaining between them. The length of the CDR3 is 15 residues.

Notes on this clonotype: One junction end disagrees with the germline gene, perhaps due to a read error. The CDR3 nucleotides read TGTTCCAGCAGCCACCAATTGAACACTGAAGCTTTCTTT. This translates into CSSSHQLNTEAFF. J is TRBJ1-1 and V is TRBV3-1; no clear D gene. Germline assignment: CDR1 LGHDT and CDR2 YNNKEL (reference sequence). The CDR3 is 13 amino acids. The entire variable domain, with the rest obtained from reference TRBV3-1 and TRBJ1-1, is as follows: DTAVSQTPKYLVTQMGNDKSIKCEQNLGHDTMYWYKQDSKKFLKIMFSYNNKELIINETVPNRFSPKSPDKAHLNLHINSLELGDSAVYFCSSSHQLNTEAFFGQGTRLTVV.